This TCR beta chain was identified in a study of cytomegalovirus exposure and HLA in healthy donors. Findings and caveats of the study: Cytomegalovirus status was reportedly diagnosed by the classifier with high sensitivity and specificity. A link between a missense DCLRE1C variant and TCR beta V- and J-gene trimming emerged from a later analysis.

About this clone: What it binds is unknown.

The study ran its PCR with 60 Vbeta and 13 Jbeta primers. Profiled with immunoSEQ multiplex PCR; TCRdb holds only in-frame clones, not every one. The sample spans 200,000 to 250,000 clones; the ten largest clones claim 0.9% to 1.4%. The receptor's source is a girl aged 2-9 years in good health and CMV-seropositive. Sequences were obtained from PBMCs.

The CDR3 nucleotides read TGTGCCAGCAGCTACCCGGACAGCGGTCGGGATTCACCCCTCCACTTT. It specifies CASSYPDSGRDSPLHF. The V gene is TRBV5-6, the J gene TRBJ1-6, with D perhaps TRBD1 (6 bases). The length of the CDR3 is 16 residues. Germline CDR1 SGHDT, CDR2 YYEEEE. V was trimmed by 3 bases and J by 8 bases, leaving 18 bases between them.